Following are 4 T cell receptor beta chains from one sample sequenced in a study of cytomegalovirus exposure and HLA in healthy donors (dated by TCRdb to about 2017). To prepare the library, the immunoSEQ multiplex PCR assay was applied. A mixture of 60 forward primers for TCR Vbeta segments and 13 reverse primers for TCR Jbeta segments was used in the multiplex PCR. TCRdb obtained this table from immuneACCESS and retained in-frame rearrangements with V and J assigned. These tables miss some clones; where compared with another copy, unresolved V genes account for less than half of the shortfall, and the remainder is unexplained. The sample data list more than 65,000 clones, and about 79% of these were observed just once. The ten most abundant clones make up 5.5% to 7% of the sample. What was sequenced was PBMCs. These receptors were taken from a man aged 18 to 29 in good health and CMV-seropositive.

This clone turned up a few times. The chain combines TRBV6-6 with TRBJ1-1; 7 bases align to TRBD1. Germline CDR1 reads MNHNY; CDR2 reads SVGAGI (reference sequence). This CDR3 is 13 amino acids long. Losses at the gene ends were 6 bases for V and 5 bases for J; bases not matched to a gene: 6. The CDR3 protein is CASSLGQETEAFF. DNA for the CDR3: TGTGCCAGCAGCCTCGGACAGGAGACTGAAGCTTTCTTT.

The V and J genes are TRBV7-2 and TRBJ2-3; tentative D call: TRBD2 (5 bases). Germline V gives CDR1 SGHTA, CDR2 FQGNSA. V was cut by 5 bases and J by 4 bases, with 10 bases left in between. This CDR3 is built from 13 residues. For the CDR3, the DNA is TGTGCCAGCAGCCTCCTCGGGGCAGATACGCAGTATTTT. This encodes CASSLLGADTQYF.

This clone was recorded a few times. The chain is built from TRBV11-2 and TRBJ2-1; 8 bases are shared with TRBD2. Germline V gene lookup returns CDR1 SGHAT and CDR2 FQNNGV. After removal of 2 bases from V and 0 bases from J, the junction contained 3 bases not matched to a gene. CDR3 length equals 16 residues. This CDR3 reads CASSLRSGSSYNEQFF. For the CDR3, the DNA is TGTGCCAGCAGCTTACGAAGCGGGAGCTCCTACAATGAGCAGTTCTTC.

This chain joins TRBV11-3 and TRBJ2-7; 12 bases map to TRBD1. Germline values: CDR1 SGHNT, CDR2 YENEEA. Losses at the gene ends were 3 bases for V and 6 bases for J; bases not matched to a gene: 6. The CDR3 has 15 residues. The CDR3 loop is CASSFSGTGGSEQYF. The CDR3 coding sequence is TGTGCCAGCAGCTTCTCCGGGACAGGGGGCTCCGAGCAGTACTTC.